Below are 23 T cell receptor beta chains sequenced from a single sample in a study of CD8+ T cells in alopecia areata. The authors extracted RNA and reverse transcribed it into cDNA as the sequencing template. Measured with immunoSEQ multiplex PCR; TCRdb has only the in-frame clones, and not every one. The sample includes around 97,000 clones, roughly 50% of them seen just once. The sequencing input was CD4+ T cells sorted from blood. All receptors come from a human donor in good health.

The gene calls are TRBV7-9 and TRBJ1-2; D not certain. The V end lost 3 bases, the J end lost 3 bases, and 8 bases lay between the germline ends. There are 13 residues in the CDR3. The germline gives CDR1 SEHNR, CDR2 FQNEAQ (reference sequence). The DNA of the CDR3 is TGTGCCAGCAGCTTCGGGGAGGACTATGGCTACACCTTC. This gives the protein CASSFGEDYGYTF.

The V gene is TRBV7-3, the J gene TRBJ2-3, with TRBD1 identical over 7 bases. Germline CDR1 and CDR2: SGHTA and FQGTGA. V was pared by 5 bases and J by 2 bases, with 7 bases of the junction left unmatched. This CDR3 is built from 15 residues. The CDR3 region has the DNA TGTGCCAGCAGCCAGGGGGACAGCAACACAGATACGCAGTATTTT. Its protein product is CASSQGDSNTDTQYF.

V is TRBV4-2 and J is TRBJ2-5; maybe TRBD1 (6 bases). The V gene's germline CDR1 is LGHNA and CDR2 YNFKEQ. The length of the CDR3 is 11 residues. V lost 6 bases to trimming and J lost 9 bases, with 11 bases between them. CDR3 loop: CASREEGAQYF. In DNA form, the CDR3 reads TGTGCCAGCAGAGAAGAGGGGGCCCAGTACTTC.

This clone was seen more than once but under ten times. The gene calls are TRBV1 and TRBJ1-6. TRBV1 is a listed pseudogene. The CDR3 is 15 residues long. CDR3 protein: CTSSQAGRGDSPLHF. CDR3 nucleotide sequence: TGCACCAGCAGCCAAGCCGGGCGGGGAGATTCACCCCTCCACTTT.

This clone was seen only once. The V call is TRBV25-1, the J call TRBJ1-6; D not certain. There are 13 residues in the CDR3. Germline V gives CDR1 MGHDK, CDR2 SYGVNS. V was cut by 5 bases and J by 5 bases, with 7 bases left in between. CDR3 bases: TGTGCCAGCAGTAATAACGATAATTCACCCCTCCACTTT. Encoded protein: CASSNNDNSPLHF.

CDR3 region: CASSLGSGGSNEQFF. The CDR3 DNA sequence: TGTGCCAGCAGCTTAGGTAGCGGGGGGTCGAATGAGCAGTTCTTC. The rearrangement uses TRBV7-2 and TRBJ2-1; 10 bases map to TRBD2. V trimming: 1 base; J trimming: 7 bases; junction bases outside the gene matches: 4. Germline values: CDR1 SGHTA, CDR2 FQGNSA. CDR3 length: 15 amino acids.

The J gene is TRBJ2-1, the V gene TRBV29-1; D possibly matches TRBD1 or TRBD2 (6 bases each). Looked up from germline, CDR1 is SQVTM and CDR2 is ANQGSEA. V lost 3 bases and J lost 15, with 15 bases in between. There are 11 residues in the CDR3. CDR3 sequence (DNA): TGCAGCGTTGACGGTGGGGGGCCCCGGTTCTTC. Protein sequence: CSVDGGGPRFF.

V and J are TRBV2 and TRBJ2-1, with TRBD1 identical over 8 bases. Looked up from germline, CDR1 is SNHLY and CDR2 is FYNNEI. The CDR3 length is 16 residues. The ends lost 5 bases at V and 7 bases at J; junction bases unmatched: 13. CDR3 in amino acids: CASSRTGLNRANEQFF. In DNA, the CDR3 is TGTGCCAGCAGTCGGACAGGGTTGAATCGAGCGAATGAGCAGTTCTTC.

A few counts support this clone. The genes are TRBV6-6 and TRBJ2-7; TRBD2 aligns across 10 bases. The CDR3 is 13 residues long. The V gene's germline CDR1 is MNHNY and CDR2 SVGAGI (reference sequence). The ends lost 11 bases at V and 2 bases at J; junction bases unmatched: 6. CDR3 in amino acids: CARSSGGAYEQYF. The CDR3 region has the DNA TGTGCCCGCTCTAGCGGGGGCGCCTACGAGCAGTACTTC.

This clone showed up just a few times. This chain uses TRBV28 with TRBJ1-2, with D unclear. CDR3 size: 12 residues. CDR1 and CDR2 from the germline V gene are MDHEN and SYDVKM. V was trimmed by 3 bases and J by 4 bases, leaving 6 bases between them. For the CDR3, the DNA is TGTGCCAGCAGTTTCCAAGGCTATGGCTACACCTTC. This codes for CASSFQGYGYTF.

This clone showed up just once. CDR3 DNA: TGTGCCAGCAGTACCGGAAGGACCCATATCTCTGGGGCCAACGTCCTGACTTTC. Its translation is CASSTGRTHISGANVLTF. The rearrangement links TRBV7-9 to TRBJ2-6; no clear D gene. Germline lookup yields CDR1 SEHNR and CDR2 FQNEAQ (reference sequence). CDR3 length: 18 amino acids. The germline V and J ends were trimmed by 6 bases and 0 bases, with 18 bases remaining between them.

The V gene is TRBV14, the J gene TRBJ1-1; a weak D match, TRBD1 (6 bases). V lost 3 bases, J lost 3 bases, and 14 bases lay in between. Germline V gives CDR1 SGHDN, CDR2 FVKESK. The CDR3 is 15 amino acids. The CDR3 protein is CASSHWTDDYTEAFF. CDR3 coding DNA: TGTGCCAGCAGCCATTGGACAGACGATTACACTGAAGCTTTCTTT. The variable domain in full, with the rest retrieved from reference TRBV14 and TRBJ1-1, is EAGVTQFPSHSVIEKGQTVTLRCDPISGHDNLYWYRRVMGKEIKFLLHFVKESKQDESGMPNNRFLAERTGGTYSTLKVQPAELEDSGVYFCASSHWTDDYTEAFFGQGTRLTVV.

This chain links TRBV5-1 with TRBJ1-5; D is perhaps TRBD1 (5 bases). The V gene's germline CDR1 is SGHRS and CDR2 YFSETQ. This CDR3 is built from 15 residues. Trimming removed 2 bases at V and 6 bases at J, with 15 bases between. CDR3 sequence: CASSFLPGEGQPQHF. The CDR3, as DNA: TGCGCCAGCAGCTTCCTCCCGGGGGAGGGTCAGCCCCAGCATTTT. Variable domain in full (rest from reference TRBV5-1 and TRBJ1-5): KAGVTQTPRYLIKTRGQQVTLSCSPISGHRSVSWYQQTPGQGLQFLFEYFSETQRNKGNFPGRFSGRQFSNSRSEMNVSTLELGDSALYLCASSFLPGEGQPQHFGDGTRLSIL.

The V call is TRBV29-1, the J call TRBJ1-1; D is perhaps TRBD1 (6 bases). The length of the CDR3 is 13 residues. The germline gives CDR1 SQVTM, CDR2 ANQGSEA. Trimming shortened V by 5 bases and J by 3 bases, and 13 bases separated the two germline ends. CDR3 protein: CSVRQVVDTEAFF. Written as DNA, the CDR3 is TGCAGCGTTCGACAGGTAGTGGACACTGAAGCTTTCTTT.

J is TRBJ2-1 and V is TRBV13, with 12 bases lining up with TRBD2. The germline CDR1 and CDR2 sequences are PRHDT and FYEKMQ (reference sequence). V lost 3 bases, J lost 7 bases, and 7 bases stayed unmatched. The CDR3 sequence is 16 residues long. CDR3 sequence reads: CASSLGTSGGRNEQFF. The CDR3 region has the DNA TGTGCCAGCAGCTTGGGTACTAGCGGGGGGCGGAATGAGCAGTTCTTC.

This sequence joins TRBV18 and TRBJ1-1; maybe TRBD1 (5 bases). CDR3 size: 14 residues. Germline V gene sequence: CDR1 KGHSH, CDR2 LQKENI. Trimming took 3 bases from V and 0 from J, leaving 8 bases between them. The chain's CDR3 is CASSPGTLNTEAFF. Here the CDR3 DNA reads TGTGCCAGCTCACCCGGGACGTTGAACACTGAAGCTTTCTTT.

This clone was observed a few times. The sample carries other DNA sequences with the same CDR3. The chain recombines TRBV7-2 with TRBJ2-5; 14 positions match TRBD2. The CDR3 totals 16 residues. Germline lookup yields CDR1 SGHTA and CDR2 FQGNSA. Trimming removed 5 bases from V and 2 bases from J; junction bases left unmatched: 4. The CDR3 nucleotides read TGTGCCAGCAGCCTCGGGACTAGCGGGGGACAAGAGACCCAGTACTTC. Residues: CASSLGTSGGQETQYF. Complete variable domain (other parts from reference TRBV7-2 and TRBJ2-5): GAGVSQSPSNKVTEKGKDVELRCDPISGHTALYWYRQSLGQGLEFLIYFQGNSAPDKSGLPSDRFSAERTGGSVSTLTIQRTQQEDSAVYLCASSLGTSGGQETQYFGPGTRLLVL.

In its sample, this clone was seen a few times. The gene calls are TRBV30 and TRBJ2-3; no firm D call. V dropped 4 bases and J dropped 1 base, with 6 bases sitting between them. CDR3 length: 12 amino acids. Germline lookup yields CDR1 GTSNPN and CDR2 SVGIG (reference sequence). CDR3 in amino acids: CAWTSRTDTQYF. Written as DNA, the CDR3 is TGTGCCTGGACATCACGCACAGATACGCAGTATTTT. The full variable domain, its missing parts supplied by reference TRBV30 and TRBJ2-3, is SQTIHQWPATLVQPVGSPLSLECTVEGTSNPNLYWYRQAAGRGLQLLFYSVGIGQISSEVPQNLSASRPQDRQFILSSKKLLLSDSGFYLCAWTSRTDTQYFGPGTRLTVL.

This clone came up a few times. CDR3 sequence reads: CASRQYNEQFF. The CDR3 DNA follows: TGTGCCAGCAGGCAGTACAATGAGCAGTTCTTC. This chain joins TRBV2 and TRBJ2-1; D remains unclear. The V end lost 6 bases, the J end lost 4 bases, and 4 bases lay between the germline ends. In germline, CDR1 is SNHLY, CDR2 FYNNEI. The CDR3 runs to 11 residues.

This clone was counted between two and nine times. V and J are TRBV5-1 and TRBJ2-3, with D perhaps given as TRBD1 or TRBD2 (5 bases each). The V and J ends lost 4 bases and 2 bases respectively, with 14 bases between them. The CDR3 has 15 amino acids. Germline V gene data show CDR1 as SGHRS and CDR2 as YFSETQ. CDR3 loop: CASSLRWDPTDTQYF. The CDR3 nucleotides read TGCGCCAGCAGCCTACGATGGGACCCCACAGATACGCAGTATTTT.

The CDR3 DNA reads as TGTGCCAGCAGCGTCTGGGGGGATGAGCAGTTCTTC. Translated, it gives CASSVWGDEQFF. The gene calls are TRBV11-2 and TRBJ2-1; perhaps TRBD2 as D (6 bases). CDR1 and CDR2 from the germline V gene are SGHAT and FQNNGV. The V end was cut by 5 bases, the J end by 8 bases, with 10 bases between. CDR3 size: 12 residues.

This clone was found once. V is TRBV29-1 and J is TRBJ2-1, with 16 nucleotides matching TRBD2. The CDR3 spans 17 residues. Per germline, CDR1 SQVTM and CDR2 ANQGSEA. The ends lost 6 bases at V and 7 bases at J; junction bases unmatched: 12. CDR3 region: CSVNPGTSGGAANEQFF. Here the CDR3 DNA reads TGCAGCGTAAACCCCGGGACTAGCGGGGGGGCTGCAAATGAGCAGTTCTTC.

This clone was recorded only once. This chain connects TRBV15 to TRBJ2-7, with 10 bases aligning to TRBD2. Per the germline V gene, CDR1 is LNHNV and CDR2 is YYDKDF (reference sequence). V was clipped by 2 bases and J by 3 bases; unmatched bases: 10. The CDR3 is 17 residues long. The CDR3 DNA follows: TGTGCCACCAGCAGACGGATATTTAGCGGGGGGAGCTACGAGCAGTACTTC. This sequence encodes CATSRRIFSGGSYEQYF.